The 4 T cell receptor beta chains below come from one sample, sequenced in a study of CD8 T cells in ankylosing spondylitis. Using its own MiXCR run on the 5' RACE reads, TCRdb lists one record per CDR3 protein. This sample has 300,000 to 400,000 distinct CDR3 sequences, with about 15% found just once. Sequencing was done on a sample of blood, either unsorted or a sorted T cell fraction (not recorded which). The receptors stem from a male donor with ankylosing spondylitis or in good health (not recorded which).

This rearrangement joins TRBV29-1 to TRBJ1-1; a possible D gene is TRBD1 (5 bases). The V gene's germline CDR1 is SQVTM and CDR2 ANQGSEA. There are 11 residues in the CDR3. The V gene lost 7 bases and the J gene lost 1 base, with 7 bases spanning the gap. CDR3 sequence reads: CSGTGNTEAFF. The DNA for the CDR3 is TGCAGCGGCACAGGGAACACTGAAGCTTTCTTT.

This chain links TRBV5-6 with TRBJ1-1; 9 positions match TRBD1. CDR3 length: 15 amino acids. V lost 4 bases, J lost 4 bases, and 8 bases stayed unmatched. Germline CDR1 is SGHDT and CDR2 is YYEEEE. The CDR3 nucleotides are TGTGCCAGCAGCCCCCCGGACAGGGGAGCCACTGAAGCTTTCTTT. Protein: CASSPPDRGATEAFF.

This clonotype was picked up many times. The rearrangement uses TRBV5-1 and TRBJ1-1; no reliable D call. CDR1 is SGHRS and CDR2 is YFSETQ in the germline V gene. V was pared by 4 bases and J by 1 base, with 11 bases between. The CDR3 has 14 amino acids. For the CDR3, the DNA is TGCGCCAGCAGCCCAGGTACAACGAACACTGAAGCTTTCTTT. This sequence encodes CASSPGTTNTEAFF. Full variable domain (outside the CDR3, taken from reference TRBV5-1 and TRBJ1-1): KAGVTQTPRYLIKTRGQQVTLSCSPISGHRSVSWYQQTPGQGLQFLFEYFSETQRNKGNFPGRFSGRQFSNSRSEMNVSTLELGDSALYLCASSPGTTNTEAFFGQGTRLTVV.

This clonotype appeared a few times. V usage is TRBV7-9 and J usage is TRBJ2-2; no reliable D call. With 3 bases removed from V and 7 bases from J, the gap between germline ends came to 9 bases. The CDR3 has 13 residues. Germline V CDR1 and CDR2: SEHNR, FQNEAQ (reference sequence). CDR3 sequence reads: CASSFLTHGELFF. The CDR3 DNA reads as TGTGCCAGCAGCTTTTTAACCCACGGGGAGCTGTTTTTT.